The clone carrying this T cell receptor (beta chain) was observed a handful of times. These data are taken from a study of identical twins. Each donor was a healthy Caucasian. Germline CDR1 reads SGHRS; CDR2 reads YFSETQ. Trimming took 6 bases from V and 4 from J; bases not matched to a gene: 7. The CDR3 sequence is 14 residues long. cDNA carried unique molecular identifiers, and a universal primer site was added by template switching. TCRdb independently ran MiXCR on the 5' RACE reads; one entry per CDR3 protein. The sample includes 550,000 to 700,000 distinct CDR3 sequences, 21% of them seen just once. Separately, the same data were catalogued under a study of T cells expressing NK-cell markers.

The sequenced sample consisted of PBMCs. This TCR derives from a woman under 30 in good health. V and J are TRBV5-1 and TRBJ2-1; 7 bases are shared with TRBD2. The CDR3 loop is CASMGLADYNEQFF. The CDR3 DNA is TGCGCCAGCATGGGGCTAGCGGATTACAATGAGCAGTTCTTC. The variable domain in full, with the rest retrieved from reference TRBV5-1 and TRBJ2-1, is KAGVTQTPRYLIKTRGQQVTLSCSPISGHRSVSWYQQTPGQGLQFLFEYFSETQRNKGNFPGRFSGRQFSNSRSEMNVSTLELGDSALYLCASMGLADYNEQFFGPGTRLTVL.